This T cell receptor beta chain derives from a study of cytomegalovirus exposure and HLA in healthy donors. The CDR3 has 15 amino acids. Trimming at V came to 1 base and at J to 7 bases, leaving 6 bases not matched to a gene. Germline CDR1 and CDR2: SGHTA and FQGNSA. The PCR made use of 60 Vbeta and 13 Jbeta primers. Libraries were prepared by immunoSEQ multiplex PCR; TCRdb keeps only in-frame clonotypes and omits some of them. The repertoire includes roughly 130,000 clones, 8% to 9.5% of them detected once, and 5.5% sits in the top ten. Study-wide results and limits: A later analysis reportedly found fewer N-insertions in an Asian-associated ancestry cluster than the roughly 670-donor mean.

Comments on this clone: The antigen is unknown.

The sequence derives from a man aged 35 to 55 in good health and CMV-seronegative. The sample comprised PBMCs. The chain combines TRBV7-2 with TRBJ1-1, with TRBD1 matching over 10 bases. The CDR3, as DNA: TGTGCCAGCAGCTTAGTTCCGGGACAGGGGCGTGAAGCTTTCTTT. The encoded protein is CASSLVPGQGREAFF.